The clone carrying this TCR beta chain occurred a few times. The antigen remains undetermined. This specimen belongs to a study of cytomegalovirus exposure and HLA in healthy donors. Study-wide background: The roughly 110 validation repertoires were reported in a later analysis to have been generated on the same platform as the 500 to 700 first-cohort repertoires. Study outcomes and limitations: Most sequenced TCRs were rare (though some public TCRs occurred in many donors). There were around 160 TCR beta chains listed as cytomegalovirus-associated. The classifier, whose performance was assessed in both the original and validation cohorts, reportedly diagnosed cytomegalovirus status with high specificity and sensitivity.

Libraries were prepared by immunoSEQ multiplex PCR; TCRdb keeps only in-frame clonotypes and omits some of them. The sample lists 200,000 to 300,000 clones, about 90% occurring once. The material sequenced was PBMCs. This receptor was identified in a man aged 18-30 years in good health and CMV-seropositive.

CDR3 coding DNA: TGTGCCAGCAGTGCGAGGCTTTACACCGGGGAGCTGTTTTTT. Amino acids: CASSARLYTGELFF. The chain joins TRBV6-4 to TRBJ2-2; D unclear. CDR3 length equals 14 residues. V shed 4 bases and J shed 3 bases, with 9 bases lying between them. CDR1 and CDR2 from the germline V gene are MRHNA and SNTAGT.